This T cell receptor (beta chain) was recovered during a study of CD8+ T cells in alopecia areata. For the study at large: Severity in treated patients was scored by percentage of scalp area affected. General study points: With tofacitinib ongoing, many expanded lesional clones persisted in both scalp and blood. Clonality exceeded that of normal scalp in lesional scalp, most notably in alopecia totalis/universalis.

Treatment indicated: oral pan-JAK inhibitor, 5-10 mg twice daily. The study team obtained lesional scalp punch biopsies and peripheral blood from alopecia areata patients. The CDR3 covers 15 residues. Losses at the gene ends were 3 bases for V and 4 bases for J; bases not matched to a gene: 6. CDR1 and CDR2 from the germline V gene are SGDLS and YYNGEE. Sequencing relied on a cDNA template that was reverse transcribed from extracted RNA. Profiled with immunoSEQ multiplex PCR; TCRdb holds only in-frame clones, not every one. The sample consists of hundreds of thousands of clones, approximately 72% of them appearing once. To note about this clone: What it binds is not known.

Material: CD4+ T cells sorted from blood, obtained at approximately week 42, from a patient treated with tofacitinib. This chain links TRBV9 with TRBJ1-1, with 10 bases identical to TRBD1. This clonotype was obtained from a human donor with alopecia areata. The CDR3 reads CASSARQGATTEAFF. The CDR3 region has the DNA TGTGCCAGCAGCGCAAGACAGGGGGCTACCACTGAAGCTTTCTTT.